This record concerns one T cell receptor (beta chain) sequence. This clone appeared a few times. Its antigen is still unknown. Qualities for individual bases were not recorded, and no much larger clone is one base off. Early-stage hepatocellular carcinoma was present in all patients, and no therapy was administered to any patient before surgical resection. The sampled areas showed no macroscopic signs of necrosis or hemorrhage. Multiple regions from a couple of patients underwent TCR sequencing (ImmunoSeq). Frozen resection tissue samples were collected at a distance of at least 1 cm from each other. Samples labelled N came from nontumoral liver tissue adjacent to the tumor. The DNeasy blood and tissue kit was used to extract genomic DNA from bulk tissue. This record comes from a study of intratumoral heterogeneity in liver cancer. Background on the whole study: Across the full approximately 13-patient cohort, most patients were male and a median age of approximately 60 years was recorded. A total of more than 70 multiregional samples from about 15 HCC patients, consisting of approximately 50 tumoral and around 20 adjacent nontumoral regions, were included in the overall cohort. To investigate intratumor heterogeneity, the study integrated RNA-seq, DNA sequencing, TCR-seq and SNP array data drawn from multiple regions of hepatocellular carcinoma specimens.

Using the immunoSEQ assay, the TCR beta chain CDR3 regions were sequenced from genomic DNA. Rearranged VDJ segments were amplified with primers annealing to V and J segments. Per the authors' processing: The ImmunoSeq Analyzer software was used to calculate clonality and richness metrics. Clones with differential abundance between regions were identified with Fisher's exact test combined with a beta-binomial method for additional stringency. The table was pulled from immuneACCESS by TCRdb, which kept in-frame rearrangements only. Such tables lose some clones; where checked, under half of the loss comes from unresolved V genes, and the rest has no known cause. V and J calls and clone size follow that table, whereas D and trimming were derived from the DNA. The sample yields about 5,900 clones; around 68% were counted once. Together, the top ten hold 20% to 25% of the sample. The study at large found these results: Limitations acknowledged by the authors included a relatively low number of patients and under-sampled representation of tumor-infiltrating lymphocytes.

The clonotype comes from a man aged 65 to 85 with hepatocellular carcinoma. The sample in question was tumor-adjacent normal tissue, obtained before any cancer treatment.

The nucleotide sequence is TGTGCCAGCAGTCCGGAATATCAAGAGACCCAGTACTTC. The resulting protein is CASSPEYQETQYF. The chain uses TRBV28 and TRBJ2-5; the D gene assignment is ambiguous. According to the germline V gene, CDR1 reads MDHEN and CDR2 reads SYDVKM. From the cysteine through the phenylalanine, the CDR3 covers 13 amino acids. Just CDR3 DNA is preserved here, 39 bases in frame from base 1. Relative to germline, V is 5 bases shorter and J is 2 bases shorter, with 9 bases between their ends.